This T cell receptor beta chain is from a study of blood T cell repertoires in COVID-19. Study overall: COVID-19 samples from acute and convalescent phases originated in the United States, Italy and Spain. From T cells, B-cell-depleted T cells, or PBMCs came the material, which was cDNA or gDNA.

Germline V gene lookup returns CDR1 MNHEY and CDR2 SVGAGI. CDR3 length equals 14 residues. With V trimmed by 6 bases and J by 9 bases, 9 bases remained unmatched. In the original processing: Reference gene primer amplification gave estimated nucleated cell counts. Assay used: immunoSEQ multiplex PCR; TCRdb lists only in-frame clones, some missing. Clone size and V and J calls were adopted from that table, with D and trimming inferred from the DNA. The profile shows tens of thousands of clones, about 74% of them singletons. Sequencing input: peripheral blood. This chain joins TRBV6-5 and TRBJ2-1, with 9 bases aligning to TRBD1. The source is a human donor in a cohort sampled during active COVID-19. The CDR3 DNA sequence: TGTGCCAGCAGAATTACAGGGGGCGGAGGTGAGCAGTTCTTC. Translating gives CASRITGGGGEQFF.